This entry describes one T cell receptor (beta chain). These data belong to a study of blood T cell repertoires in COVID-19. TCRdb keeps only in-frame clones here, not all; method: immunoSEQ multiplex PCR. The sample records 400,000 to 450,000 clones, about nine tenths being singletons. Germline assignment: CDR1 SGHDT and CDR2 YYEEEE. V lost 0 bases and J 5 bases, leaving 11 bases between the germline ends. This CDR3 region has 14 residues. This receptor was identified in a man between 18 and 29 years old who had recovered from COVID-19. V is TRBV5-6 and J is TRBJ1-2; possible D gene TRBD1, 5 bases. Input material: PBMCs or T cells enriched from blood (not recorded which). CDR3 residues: CASSLASGSYGYTF. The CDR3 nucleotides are TGTGCCAGCAGCTTGGCCTCAGGGTCGTATGGCTACACCTTC.